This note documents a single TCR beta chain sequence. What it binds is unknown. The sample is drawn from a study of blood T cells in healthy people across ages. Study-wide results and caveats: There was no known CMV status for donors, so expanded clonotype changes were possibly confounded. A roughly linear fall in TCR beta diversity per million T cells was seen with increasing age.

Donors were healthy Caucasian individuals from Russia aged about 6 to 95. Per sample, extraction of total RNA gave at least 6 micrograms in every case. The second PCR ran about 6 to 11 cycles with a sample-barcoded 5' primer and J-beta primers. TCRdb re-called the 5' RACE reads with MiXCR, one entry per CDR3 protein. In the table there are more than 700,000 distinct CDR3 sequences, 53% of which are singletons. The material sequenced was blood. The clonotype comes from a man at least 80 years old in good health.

CDR3 loop: CASSPIGTGELFF. The DNA of the CDR3 is TGTGCCAGCAGTCCAATAGGCACCGGGGAGCTGTTTTTT. The chain has TRBV12-3 or TRBV12-4 and TRBJ2-2, with D unresolved. The V and J ends lost 5 bases and 4 bases respectively, with 8 bases between them. This CDR3 spans 13 amino acids.